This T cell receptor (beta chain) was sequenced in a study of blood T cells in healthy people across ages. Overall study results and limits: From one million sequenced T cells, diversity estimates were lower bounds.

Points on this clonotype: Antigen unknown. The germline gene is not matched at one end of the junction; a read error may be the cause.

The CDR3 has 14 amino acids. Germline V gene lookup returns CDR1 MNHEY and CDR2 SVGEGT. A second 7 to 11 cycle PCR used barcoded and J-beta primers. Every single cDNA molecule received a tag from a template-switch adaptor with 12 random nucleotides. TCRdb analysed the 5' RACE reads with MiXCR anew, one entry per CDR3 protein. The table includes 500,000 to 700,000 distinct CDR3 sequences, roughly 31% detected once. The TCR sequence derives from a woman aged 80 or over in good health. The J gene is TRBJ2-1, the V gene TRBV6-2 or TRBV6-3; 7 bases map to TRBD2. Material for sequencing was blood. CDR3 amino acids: CVSSSDRWGGEQFF. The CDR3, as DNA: TGTGTCAGCAGTTCGGACCGGTGGGGGGGTGAGCAGTTCTTC.